The subject of this entry is one TCR delta chain. A much larger clone lies a single base off, so this may be a read error. The sample holds other DNA sequences that translate to the same CDR3. The data were obtained in a study of delta chains in infants with herpesvirus infections. CDR1 and CDR2 (germline): TSWWSYY, QGS. J was trimmed by 0 bases and V by 4 bases; bases with no gene match: 29. This CDR3 contains 23 residues. PBMC RNA was reverse transcribed using gamma-chain- and delta-chain-specific primers. TCRdb re-analyzed the RT-PCR reads via CATT. Altogether about 400 delta-chain clones are present, around a quarter being singletons, with the ten largest covering roughly 27%.

This clonotype was obtained from a human donor who was a Ugandan infant, either HIV-exposed or HIV-unexposed (not recorded which). This chain links TRDV1 with TRDJ1; 7 bases are a match to TRDD3. This sample comprised peripheral blood, obtained at time point 1 of longitudinal follow-up. CDR3 region: CALGGVMRSLPRGGILYTDKLIF. CDR3 DNA sequence: TGTGCTCTTGGGGGCGTGATGCGGAGTCTCCCACGGGGGGGGATTTTGTACACCGATAAACTCATCTTT.